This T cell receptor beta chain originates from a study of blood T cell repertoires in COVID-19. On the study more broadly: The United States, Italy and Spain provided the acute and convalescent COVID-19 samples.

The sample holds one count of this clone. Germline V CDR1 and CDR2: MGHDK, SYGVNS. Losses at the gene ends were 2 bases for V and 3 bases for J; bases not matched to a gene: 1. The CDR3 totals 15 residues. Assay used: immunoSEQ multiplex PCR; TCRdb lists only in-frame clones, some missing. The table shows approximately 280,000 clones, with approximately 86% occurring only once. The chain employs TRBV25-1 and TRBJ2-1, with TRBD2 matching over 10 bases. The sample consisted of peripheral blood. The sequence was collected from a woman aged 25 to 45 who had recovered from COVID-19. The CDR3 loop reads CASSESGRGYNEQFF. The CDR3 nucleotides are TGTGCCAGCAGTGAAAGCGGGAGGGGCTACAATGAGCAGTTCTTC.